This TCR beta chain was identified in a study of T cell responses to AZD1222 COVID-19 vaccine. Study-wide findings and caveats: Spike-specific TCR breadth and depth grew following two AZD1222 doses.

CDR1 is SNHLY, CDR2 FYNNEI, per germline. This CDR3 contains 12 residues. V gave up 5 bases and J gave up 2 bases, with 7 bases separating them. TCRdb's copy holds only in-frame clones and misses some; the assay was immunoSEQ multiplex PCR. The sample shows tens of thousands of clones, 80% to 90% of them seen only once. Concerning this clone itself: No antigen is known for it.

This material consisted of peripheral blood, taken on day 0 of AZD1222 vaccination. This chain links TRBV2 with TRBJ2-7, with D tentatively TRBD1 (6 bases). The receptor was derived from an adult in good health. The CDR3 DNA sequence: TGTGCCAGCAGTCGGGACACCTACGAGCAGTACTTC. It translates to CASSRDTYEQYF. The whole variable domain, remainder taken from reference TRBV2 and TRBJ2-7, is EPEVTQTPSHQVTQMGQEVILRCVPISNHLYFYWYRQILGQKVEFLVSFYNNEISEKSEIFDDQFSVERPDGSNFTLKIRSTKLEDSAMYFCASSRDTYEQYFGPGTRLTVT.